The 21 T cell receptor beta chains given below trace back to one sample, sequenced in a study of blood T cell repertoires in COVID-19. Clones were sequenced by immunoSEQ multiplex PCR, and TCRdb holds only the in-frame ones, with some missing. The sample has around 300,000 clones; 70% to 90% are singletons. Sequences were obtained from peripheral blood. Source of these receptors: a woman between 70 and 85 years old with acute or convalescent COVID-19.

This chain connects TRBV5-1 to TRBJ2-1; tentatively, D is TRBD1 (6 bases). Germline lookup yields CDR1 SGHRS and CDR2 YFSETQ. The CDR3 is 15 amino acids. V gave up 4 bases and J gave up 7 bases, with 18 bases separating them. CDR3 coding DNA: TGCGCCAGCAGCCCAGGGGATCCCTACATGAATGAGCAGTTCTTC. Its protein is CASSPGDPYMNEQFF.

CDR3 loop: CASSQDNTGNTIYF. As DNA, the CDR3 is TGTGCCAGCAGCCAGGACAATACTGGAAACACCATATATTTT. The chain joins TRBV4-2 to TRBJ1-3; TRBD1 might be the D (5 bases). The CDR3 runs 14 residues. Germline V CDR1 and CDR2: LGHNA, YNFKEQ. Trimming shortened V by 3 bases and J by 2 bases, and 8 bases separated the two germline ends.

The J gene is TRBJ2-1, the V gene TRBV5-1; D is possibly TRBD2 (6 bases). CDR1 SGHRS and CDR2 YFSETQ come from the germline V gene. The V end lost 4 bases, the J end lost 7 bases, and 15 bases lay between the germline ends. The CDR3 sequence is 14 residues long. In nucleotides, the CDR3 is TGCGCCAGCAGCCTTGGCGGGGCCAGGAATGAGCAGTTCTTC. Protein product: CASSLGGARNEQFF.

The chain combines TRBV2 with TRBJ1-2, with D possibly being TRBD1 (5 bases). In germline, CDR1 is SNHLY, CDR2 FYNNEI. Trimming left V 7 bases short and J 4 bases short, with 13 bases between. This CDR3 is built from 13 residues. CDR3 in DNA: TGTGCCAGCATTGCAGACAGTTCCTATGGCTACACCTTC. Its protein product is CASIADSSYGYTF.

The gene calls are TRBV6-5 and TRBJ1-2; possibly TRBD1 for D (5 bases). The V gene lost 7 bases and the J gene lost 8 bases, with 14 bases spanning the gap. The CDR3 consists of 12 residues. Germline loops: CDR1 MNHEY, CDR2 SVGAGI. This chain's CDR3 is CASTRGEGGYTF. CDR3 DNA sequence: TGTGCCAGCACCCGGGGGGAGGGGGGCTACACCTTC.

The CDR3 DNA sequence: TGTGCCAGCAGCTTGGGGAGATCGGACACTGAAGCTTTCTTT. Its protein is CASSLGRSDTEAFF. This chain connects TRBV5-4 to TRBJ1-1, with D hard to call. V was clipped by 0 bases and J by 3 bases, with 9 bases between them. The CDR3 is 14 residues long. Germline-derived CDR1 and CDR2 are SGHNT and YYREEE (reference sequence).

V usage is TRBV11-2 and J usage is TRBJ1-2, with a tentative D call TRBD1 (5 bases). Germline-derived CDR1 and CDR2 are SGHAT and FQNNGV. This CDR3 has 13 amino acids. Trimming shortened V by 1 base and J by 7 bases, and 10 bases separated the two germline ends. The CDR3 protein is CASSLAGISGYTF. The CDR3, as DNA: TGTGCCAGCAGCTTAGCAGGGATAAGTGGCTACACCTTC.

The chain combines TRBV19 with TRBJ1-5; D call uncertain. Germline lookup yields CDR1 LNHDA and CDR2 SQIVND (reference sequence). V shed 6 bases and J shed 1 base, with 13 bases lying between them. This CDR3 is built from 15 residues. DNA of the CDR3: TGTGCCAGTAGAGTCTTCTGGGCGAGCAATCAGCCCCAGCATTTT. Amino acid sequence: CASRVFWASNQPQHF.

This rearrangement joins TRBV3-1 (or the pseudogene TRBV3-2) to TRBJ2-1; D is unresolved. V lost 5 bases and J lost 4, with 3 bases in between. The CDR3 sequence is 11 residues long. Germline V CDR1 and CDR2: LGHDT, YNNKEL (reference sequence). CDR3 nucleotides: TGTGCCAGCAGCTTATACAATGAGCAGTTCTTC. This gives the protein CASSLYNEQFF.

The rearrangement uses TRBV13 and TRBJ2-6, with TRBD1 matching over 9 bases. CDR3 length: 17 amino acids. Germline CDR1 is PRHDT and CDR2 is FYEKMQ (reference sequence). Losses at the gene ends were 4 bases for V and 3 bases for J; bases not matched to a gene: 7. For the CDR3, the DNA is TGTGCCAGCAGCTCTATGGGACAGGGTGTTGGGGCCAACGTCCTGACTTTC. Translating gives CASSSMGQGVGANVLTF.

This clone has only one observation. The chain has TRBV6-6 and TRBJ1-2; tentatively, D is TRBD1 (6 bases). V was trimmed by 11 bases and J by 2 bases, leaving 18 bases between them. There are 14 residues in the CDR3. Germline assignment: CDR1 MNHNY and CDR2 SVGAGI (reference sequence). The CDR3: CALGGGAENYGYTF. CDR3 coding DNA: TGTGCCCTGGGGGGGGGCGCAGAAAACTATGGCTACACCTTC.

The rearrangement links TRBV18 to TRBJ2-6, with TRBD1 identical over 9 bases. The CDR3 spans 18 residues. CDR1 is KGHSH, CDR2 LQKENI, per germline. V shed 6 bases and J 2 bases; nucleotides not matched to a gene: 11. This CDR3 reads CASSPRRQGEAGANVLTF. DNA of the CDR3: TGTGCCAGCTCCCCCCGTAGACAGGGGGAGGCTGGGGCCAACGTCCTGACTTTC.

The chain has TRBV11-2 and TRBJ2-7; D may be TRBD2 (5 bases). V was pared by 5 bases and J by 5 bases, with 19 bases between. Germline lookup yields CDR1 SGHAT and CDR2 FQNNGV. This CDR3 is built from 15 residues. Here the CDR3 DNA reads TGTGCCAGCAGCCCCCCGGGCTGGGGAGTCAACGAGCAGTACTTC. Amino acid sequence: CASSPPGWGVNEQYF.

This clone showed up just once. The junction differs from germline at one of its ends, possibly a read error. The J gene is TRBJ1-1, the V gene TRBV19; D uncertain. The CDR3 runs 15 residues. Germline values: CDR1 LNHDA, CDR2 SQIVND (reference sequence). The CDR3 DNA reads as TGTGCCAGTACTATATCGGGCGGGGTGGTATCTGAAGCTTTCTTT. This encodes CASTISGGVVSEAFF.

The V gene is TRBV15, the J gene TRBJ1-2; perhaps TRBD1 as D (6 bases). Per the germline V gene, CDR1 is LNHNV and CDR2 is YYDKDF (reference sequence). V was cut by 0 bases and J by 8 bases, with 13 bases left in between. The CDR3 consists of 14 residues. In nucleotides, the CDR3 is TGTGCCACCAGCAGAGATGGCGCAGGGACAGGCTACACCTTC. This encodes CATSRDGAGTGYTF.

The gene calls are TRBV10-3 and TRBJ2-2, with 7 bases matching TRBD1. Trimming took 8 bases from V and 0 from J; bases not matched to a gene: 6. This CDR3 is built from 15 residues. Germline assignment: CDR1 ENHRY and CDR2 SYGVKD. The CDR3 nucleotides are TGTGCCATCGGTCCCGGGACAGCGAACACCGGGGAGCTGTTTTTT. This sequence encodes CAIGPGTANTGELFF.

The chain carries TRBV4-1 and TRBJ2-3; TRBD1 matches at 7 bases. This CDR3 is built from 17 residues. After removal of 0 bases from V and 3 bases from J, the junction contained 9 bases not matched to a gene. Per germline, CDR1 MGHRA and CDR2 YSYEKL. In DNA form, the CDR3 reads TGCGCCAGCAGCCAAGATCGGGCAGGGGGTTCGACAGATACGCAGTATTTT. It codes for CASSQDRAGGSTDTQYF.

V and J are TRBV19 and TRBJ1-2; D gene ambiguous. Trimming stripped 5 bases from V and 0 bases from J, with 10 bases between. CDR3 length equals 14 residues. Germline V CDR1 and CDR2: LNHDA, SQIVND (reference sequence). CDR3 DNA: TGTGCCAGTAGTTTGGAGTATTCTAACTATGGCTACACCTTC. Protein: CASSLEYSNYGYTF.

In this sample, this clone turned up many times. The CDR3 DNA sequence: TGTGCCAGCAGTTACGCGAAGAATTCACCCCTCCACTTT. It is translated as CASSYAKNSPLHF. The V call is TRBV6-5, the J call TRBJ1-6; D call uncertain. Trimming shortened V by 2 bases and J by 7 bases, and 6 bases separated the two germline ends. Germline V gene lookup returns CDR1 MNHEY and CDR2 SVGAGI. CDR3 length equals 13 residues.

Written as DNA, the CDR3 is TGTGCCACCGGTCCCGGAGAGGAAAAACTGTTTTTT. It yields the protein CATGPGEEKLFF. The chain joins TRBV10-3 to TRBJ1-4, with D hard to call. The CDR3 is 12 amino acids. Per the germline V gene, CDR1 is ENHRY and CDR2 is SYGVKD. V lost 10 bases and J lost 8, with 14 bases in between.

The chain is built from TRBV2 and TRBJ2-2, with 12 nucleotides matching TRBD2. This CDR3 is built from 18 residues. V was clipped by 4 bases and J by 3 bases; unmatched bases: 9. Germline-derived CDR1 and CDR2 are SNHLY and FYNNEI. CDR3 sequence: CASSGSSGGALDTGELFF. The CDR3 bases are TGTGCCAGCAGTGGGTCTAGCGGGGGGGCCCTTGACACCGGGGAGCTGTTTTTT. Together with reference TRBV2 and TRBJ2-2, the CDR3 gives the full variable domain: EPEVTQTPSHQVTQMGQEVILRCVPISNHLYFYWYRQILGQKVEFLVSFYNNEISEKSEIFDDQFSVERPDGSNFTLKIRSTKLEDSAMYFCASSGSSGGALDTGELFFGEGSRLTVL.